Below are 30 T cell receptor beta chains sequenced from a single sample in a study of blood T cell repertoires in COVID-19. Using immunoSEQ multiplex PCR, the repertoire was profiled, and TCRdb retains in-frame clones only, with some absent. The data hold under 100,000 clones, with 70% to 90% observed a single time. The specimen sequenced was peripheral blood. Source of these receptors: a man in his fifties or sixties with acute or convalescent COVID-19.

V is TRBV28 and J is TRBJ2-3; D not certain. Trimming pared 5 bases from V and 2 bases from J, leaving 5 bases between. The germline CDR1 and CDR2 sequences are MDHEN and SYDVKM. CDR3 length: 12 amino acids. CDR3 bases: TGTGCCAGCAGTCAACTCACAGATACGCAGTATTTT. Encoded protein: CASSQLTDTQYF.

The chain has TRBV30 and TRBJ1-1, with D hard to call. V gave up 5 bases and J gave up 8 bases, with 27 bases separating them. The CDR3 runs to 16 residues. From germline, CDR1 is GTSNPN and CDR2 SVGIG (reference sequence). The CDR3: CAWLQAPAGIVLEAFF. The CDR3 DNA sequence: TGTGCCTGGCTGCAAGCCCCCGCCGGGATAGTTTTAGAAGCTTTCTTT.

This clone came up a few times. The J gene is TRBJ1-5, the V gene TRBV6-6; D call uncertain. The CDR3 is made up of 12 amino acids. V was clipped by 2 bases and J by 7 bases, with 6 bases between them. CDR1 and CDR2 (germline): MNHNY, SVGAGI (reference sequence). CDR3 bases: TGTGCCAGCAGTTACCAGGTCCAGCCCCAGCATTTT. Its protein product is CASSYQVQPQHF.

This chain joins TRBV30 and TRBJ1-3; no clear D. The germline gives CDR1 GTSNPN, CDR2 SVGIG (reference sequence). Trimming removed 2 bases at V and 0 bases at J, with 14 bases between. CDR3 length: 16 residues. The chain's CDR3 is CAWSPTWAVSGNTIYF. In DNA, the CDR3 is TGTGCCTGGAGTCCGACCTGGGCAGTCTCTGGAAACACCATATATTTT.

The count of this clone is one. The gene calls are TRBV12-3 or TRBV12-4 and TRBJ1-2; D may be TRBD1 (5 bases). Trimming shortened V by 9 bases and J by 8 bases, and 16 bases separated the two germline ends. The CDR3 length is 12 residues. The CDR3 nucleotides read TGTGCCAGTGCGGGGCCCGGTGACGGCTACACCTTC. Protein: CASAGPGDGYTF.

The gene calls are TRBV6-5 and TRBJ2-7; D unresolved. This CDR3 is built from 12 residues. Germline CDR1 MNHEY, CDR2 SVGAGI. Trimming stripped 2 bases from V and 7 bases from J, with 9 bases between. This chain's CDR3 is CASSYAGREQYF. The CDR3 region has the DNA TGTGCCAGCAGTTACGCCGGTCGTGAGCAGTACTTC.

The rearrangement uses TRBV18 and TRBJ1-5; D not resolved. From germline, CDR1 is KGHSH and CDR2 LQKENI. The CDR3 spans 13 residues. The V end was cut by 3 bases, the J end by 4 bases, with 7 bases between. CDR3 residues: CASSPRSNQPQHF. CDR3 coding DNA: TGTGCCAGCTCACCCAGGTCTAATCAGCCCCAGCATTTT.

J is TRBJ1-3 and V is TRBV10-1; D not certain. CDR1 is WNHNN, CDR2 SYGVQD, per germline (reference sequence). The CDR3 runs 13 residues. The V end was cut by 8 bases, the J end by 4 bases, with 12 bases between. The CDR3: CASAEVGGNTIYF. CDR3 DNA sequence: TGCGCCAGCGCGGAAGTAGGAGGAAACACCATATATTTT.

CDR3 nucleotides: TGTGCCAGTAGTAACAGGGGGACTTTCGACACTGAAGCTTTCTTT. Its protein product is CASSNRGTFDTEAFF. The rearrangement joins TRBV19 to TRBJ1-1; the match to TRBD1 covers 8 bases. Germline V gives CDR1 LNHDA, CDR2 SQIVND (reference sequence). V was pared by 4 bases and J by 3 bases, with 7 bases of the junction left unmatched. CDR3 size: 15 residues. Combining the CDR3 with reference TRBV19 and TRBJ1-1 gives the whole variable domain DGGITQSPKYLFRKEGQNVTLSCEQNLNHDAMYWYRQDPGQGLRLIYYSQIVNDFQKGDIAEGYSVSREKKESFPLTVTSAQKNPTAFYLCASSNRGTFDTEAFFGQGTRLTVV.

This clone has a handful of counts. The chain joins TRBV19 to TRBJ1-5, with a weak D call TRBD1 (6 bases). The CDR3 extends over 16 amino acids. V was trimmed by 3 bases and J by 4 bases, leaving 16 bases between them. Germline CDR1 is LNHDA and CDR2 is SQIVND (reference sequence). DNA of the CDR3: TGTGCCAGTAGTATGGCTGCACAGGGTGGAAATCAGCCCCAGCATTTT. Amino acids: CASSMAAQGGNQPQHF. The complete variable domain, with remaining parts taken from reference TRBV19 and TRBJ1-5, reads DGGITQSPKYLFRKEGQNVTLSCEQNLNHDAMYWYRQDPGQGLRLIYYSQIVNDFQKGDIAEGYSVSREKKESFPLTVTSAQKNPTAFYLCASSMAAQGGNQPQHFGDGTRLSIL.

This chain connects TRBV15 to TRBJ2-7; no firm D call. Per the germline V gene, CDR1 is LNHNV and CDR2 is YYDKDF (reference sequence). V was shortened by 0 bases and J by 1 base, with 7 bases between the two germline ends. The CDR3 sequence is 14 residues long. The CDR3 loop is CATSRDRVSYEQYV. DNA for the CDR3: TGTGCCACCAGCAGAGATCGGGTTTCCTACGAGCAGTACGTC.

The chain recombines TRBV2 with TRBJ2-5, with a possible D match to TRBD2 (7 bases). Germline-derived CDR1 and CDR2 are SNHLY and FYNNEI. The V and J ends lost 4 bases and 4 bases respectively, with 19 bases between them. The CDR3 extends over 16 amino acids. The chain's CDR3 is CASSVRGARGGETQYF. The CDR3 DNA reads TGTGCCAGCAGTGTACGGGGGGCCCGCGGGGGAGAGACCCAGTACTTC.

The V gene is TRBV7-9, the J gene TRBJ1-1; the D is unclear. Looked up from germline, CDR1 is SEHNR and CDR2 is FQNEAQ (reference sequence). The CDR3 sequence is 10 residues long. V lost 9 bases and J lost 4, with 6 bases in between. The CDR3 DNA follows: TGTGCCAGTACGCTCACTGAAGCTTTCTTT. Translated: CASTLTEAFF. The whole variable domain, filled in from reference TRBV7-9 and TRBJ1-1, reads DTGVSQNPRHKITKRGQNVTFRCDPISEHNRLYWYRQTLGQGPEFLTYFQNEAQLEKSRLLSDRFSAERPKGSFSTLEIQRTEQGDSAMYLCASTLTEAFFGQGTRLTVV.

This clone was counted a few times. J is TRBJ1-6 and V is TRBV19; 7 bases fit TRBD1. Germline lookup yields CDR1 LNHDA and CDR2 SQIVND (reference sequence). With V trimmed by 10 bases and J by 10 bases, 16 bases remained unmatched. The CDR3 totals 15 residues. The chain's CDR3 is CATKITGTEKSPLHF. Here the CDR3 DNA reads TGTGCCACCAAAATAACCGGGACAGAGAAATCACCCCTCCACTTT.

This clone was counted a single time. The CDR3 is CASSPAERGQGQYV. The CDR3 DNA reads TGTGCCAGCTCACCAGCGGAGCGGGGGCAGGGGCAGTACGTC. The chain has TRBV18 and TRBJ2-7; TRBD2 agrees at 8 bases. Trimming cost V 2 bases and J 9 bases; bases outside gene matches: 9. The CDR3 consists of 14 residues. CDR1 and CDR2 from the germline V gene are KGHSH and LQKENI.

This chain connects TRBV4-2 to TRBJ1-5; weak D call: TRBD1 (6 bases). In germline, CDR1 is LGHNA, CDR2 YNFKEQ. Deletions cut 1 base from V and 0 bases from J, with 7 bases between. There are 15 residues in the CDR3. CDR3 DNA sequence: TGTGCCAGCAGCCAAGGGACAGATAGCAATCAGCCCCAGCATTTT. Encoded protein: CASSQGTDSNQPQHF.

The chain couples TRBV9 to TRBJ1-5; tentative D call: TRBD1 (6 bases). CDR1 is SGDLS and CDR2 is YYNGEE in the germline V gene. The CDR3 is 15 residues long. V gave up 4 bases and J gave up 3 bases, with 14 bases separating them. The CDR3: CASSKEGQINQPQHF. The CDR3 coding sequence is TGTGCCAGCAGCAAAGAAGGACAGATCAATCAGCCCCAGCATTTT.

The genes are TRBV5-1 and TRBJ2-7, with a possible D match to TRBD2 (5 bases). Germline CDR1 reads SGHRS; CDR2 reads YFSETQ. The V gene lost 0 bases and the J gene lost 0 bases, with 10 bases spanning the gap. This CDR3 is built from 15 residues. The CDR3 region is CASSLGWGVSYEQYF. The CDR3 DNA follows: TGCGCCAGCAGCTTGGGTTGGGGAGTCTCCTACGAGCAGTACTTC. Variable domain in full (rest from reference TRBV5-1 and TRBJ2-7): KAGVTQTPRYLIKTRGQQVTLSCSPISGHRSVSWYQQTPGQGLQFLFEYFSETQRNKGNFPGRFSGRQFSNSRSEMNVSTLELGDSALYLCASSLGWGVSYEQYFGPGTRLTVT.

The V and J genes are TRBV25-1 and TRBJ1-6; tentatively, D is TRBD1 (5 bases). CDR3 length: 13 amino acids. V gave up 2 bases and J gave up 10 bases, with 9 bases separating them. Germline lookup yields CDR1 MGHDK and CDR2 SYGVNS. CDR3 sequence (DNA): TGTGCCAGCAGTGAACAGGGAGGCTCACCCCTCCACTTT. It is translated as CASSEQGGSPLHF.

This clone showed up just a few times. This chain joins TRBV11-2 and TRBJ2-7, with a weak D call TRBD2 (5 bases). From germline, CDR1 is SGHAT and CDR2 FQNNGV. Trimming left V 5 bases short and J 12 bases short, with 14 bases between. This CDR3 contains 11 residues. The CDR3 loop is CASSNLLDLYF. The CDR3 bases are TGTGCCAGCAGCAACCTACTAGATCTGTACTTC.

The CDR3 coding sequence is TGCGCCAGCAGCTTGGAGGCAGGAGGCTATGGCTACACCTTC. It codes for CASSLEAGGYGYTF. The gene calls are TRBV5-1 and TRBJ1-2; D call uncertain. CDR1 is SGHRS and CDR2 is YFSETQ in the germline V gene. This CDR3 contains 14 residues. The V end was cut by 0 bases, the J end by 4 bases, with 10 bases between. Full variable domain (rest looked up from reference TRBV5-1 and TRBJ1-2): KAGVTQTPRYLIKTRGQQVTLSCSPISGHRSVSWYQQTPGQGLQFLFEYFSETQRNKGNFPGRFSGRQFSNSRSEMNVSTLELGDSALYLCASSLEAGGYGYTFGSGTRLTVV.

The V call is TRBV27, the J call TRBJ2-3; 7 bases agree with TRBD1. V lost 4 bases to trimming and J lost 0 bases; unmatched junction nucleotides: 1. This CDR3 has 14 amino acids. Germline V CDR1 and CDR2: MNHEY, SMNVEV (reference sequence). CDR3 sequence reads: CASSWGQSTDTQYF. The CDR3 DNA reads TGTGCCAGCAGTTGGGGACAGAGCACAGATACGCAGTATTTT.

The chain couples TRBV2 to TRBJ1-2; 7 bases are a match to TRBD1. The ends lost 7 bases at V and 8 bases at J; junction bases unmatched: 10. The CDR3 totals 13 residues. Germline CDR1 SNHLY, CDR2 FYNNEI. The chain's CDR3 is CASKITGVGGYTF. The CDR3 DNA sequence: TGTGCCAGCAAGATCACAGGGGTCGGGGGCTACACCTTC. The full variable domain, rest sourced from reference TRBV2 and TRBJ1-2, is EPEVTQTPSHQVTQMGQEVILRCVPISNHLYFYWYRQILGQKVEFLVSFYNNEISEKSEIFDDQFSVERPDGSNFTLKIRSTKLEDSAMYFCASKITGVGGYTFGSGTRLTVV.

V usage is TRBV15 and J usage is TRBJ1-1, with 7 nucleotides matching TRBD1. Germline trimming cut 3 bases from V and 4 bases from J; bases unmatched to any gene: 11. Germline CDR1 is LNHNV and CDR2 is YYDKDF (reference sequence). The CDR3 is 16 residues long. The CDR3 region has the DNA TGTGCCACCAGCAGGAGTACAGGGGTTATGGGCACTGAAGCTTTCTTT. Its protein product is CATSRSTGVMGTEAFF.

V gene TRBV3-1 (or the pseudogene TRBV3-2) combines with J gene TRBJ1-2; D unresolved. The CDR3 consists of 15 residues. Germline CDR1 LGHDT, CDR2 YNNKEL (reference sequence). With 3 bases removed from V and 4 bases from J, the gap between germline ends came to 15 bases. The CDR3 bases are TGTGCCAGCAGCCAGGGAGTAACGATTACCTATGGCTACACCTTC. Translation gives CASSQGVTITYGYTF.

This clone showed up just a few times. The chain carries TRBV3-1 (or the pseudogene TRBV3-2) and TRBJ2-7, with D uncertain. Germline CDR1 and CDR2: LGHDT and YNNKEL (reference sequence). This CDR3 has 14 residues. The V end was cut by 0 bases, the J end by 8 bases, with 14 bases between. The CDR3 loop is CASSQDPLNTKQYF. For the CDR3, the DNA is TGTGCCAGCAGCCAAGACCCCCTGAACACTAAGCAGTACTTC.

The table lists this clone with a few counts. The V gene is TRBV12-5, the J gene TRBJ1-5, with unresolved D. This CDR3 has 14 residues. Looked up from germline, CDR1 is LGHNT and CDR2 is FRNRAP. V lost 6 bases and J 5 bases, leaving 14 bases between the germline ends. CDR3 in DNA: TGTGCTAGTGGACCCCCCGGCGGGTATCAGCCCCAGCATTTT. This encodes CASGPPGGYQPQHF.

The chain uses TRBV7-9 and TRBJ2-3; perhaps TRBD2 as D (6 bases). The CDR3 sequence is 15 residues long. Deletions cut 5 bases from V and 2 bases from J, with 14 bases between. Germline V gene sequence: CDR1 SEHNR, CDR2 FQNEAQ (reference sequence). Here the CDR3 reads CASSPKGGYTDTQYF. The CDR3 nucleotides are TGTGCCAGCAGCCCGAAAGGAGGGTACACAGATACGCAGTATTTT.

V is TRBV5-5 and J is TRBJ1-1; no reliable D call. Looked up from germline, CDR1 is SGHKS and CDR2 is YYEKEE (reference sequence). The CDR3 totals 15 residues. Trimming stripped 2 bases from V and 1 base from J, with 12 bases between. CDR3 loop: CASSFRVRGNTEAFF. The CDR3 nucleotides are TGTGCCAGCAGCTTCCGGGTTCGCGGGAACACTGAAGCTTTCTTT.

This clone has just one count. This chain uses TRBV20-1 with TRBJ2-3, with TRBD2 matching over 8 bases. Losses at the gene ends were 3 bases for V and 2 bases for J; bases not matched to a gene: 7. There are 15 residues in the CDR3. Per the germline V gene, CDR1 is DFQATT and CDR2 is SNEGSKA (reference sequence). CDR3 amino acids: CSASSRGGYTDTQYF. The CDR3 DNA sequence: TGCAGTGCTAGTTCACGCGGGGGGTACACAGATACGCAGTATTTT.